This is a list of T cell receptor beta chains from one sample in a study of blood T cell repertoires in COVID-19. Sequencing was performed with immunoSEQ multiplex PCR; in TCRdb, only in-frame clones are kept and a portion is missing. This table holds about 250,000 clones, 75% to 85% found once. The sample taken for sequencing was PBMCs or T cells enriched from blood (not recorded which). These TCRs come from a woman in her 50s with acute COVID-19. The CDR3 runs from the conserved cysteine through the conserved F or W. A D gene is named only where the DNA matches it firmly. The size of a clone is reported for some rows only, either as once, few or many, or as a class for expanded clones.

NA	TRBV30	NA	TRBJ1-2	CAWSRGYGYTF	TGTGCCTGGAGCCGGGGCTATGGCTACACCTTC
NA	TRBV19	NA	TRBJ1-5	CASTLDSYNQPQHF	TGTGCCAGTACCCTCGACAGCTACAATCAGCCCCAGCATTTT
NA	TRBV21-1	NA	TRBJ1-1	CASSLWIGGEAFF	TGTGCCAGCAGCCTTTGGATAGGGGGAGAAGCTTTCTTT
NA	TRBV19	NA	TRBJ2-3	CASIQGNTHTDTQYF	TGTGCCAGTATCCAGGGGAACACACACACAGATACGCAGTATTTT
NA	TRBV27	NA	TRBJ1-2	CASSSWFGGYTF	TGTGCCAGCAGTTCGTGGTTCGGTGGCTACACCTTC
NA	TRBV15	NA	TRBJ1-5	CATSIGGNNQPQHF	TGTGCCACCAGCATCGGAGGGAACAATCAGCCCCAGCATTTT
few	TRBV11-3	TRBD2	TRBJ2-1	CASSPRTSGGEQFF	TGTGCCAGCAGCCCCCGGACTAGCGGGGGGGAGCAGTTCTTC
NA	TRBV7-9	NA	TRBJ2-1	CASSSAAGLQFF	TGTGCCAGCAGCTCCGCGGCGGGGTTGCAGTTCTTC
NA	TRBV7-9	NA	TRBJ1-4	CASSLEGNHEKLFF	TGTGCCAGCAGCTTAGAGGGGAACCATGAAAAACTGTTTTTT
NA	TRBV30	NA	TRBJ1-6	CAWRPRVLGNSPLHF	TGTGCCTGGAGGCCCAGGGTGCTCGGTAATTCACCCCTCCACTTT
NA	TRBV5-4	NA	TRBJ2-7	CASSPNYGAGEQYF	TGTGCCAGCAGCCCGAACTACGGGGCGGGGGAGCAGTACTTC
NA	TRBV7-9	TRBD1	TRBJ1-2	CASSPGTAAGYTF	TGTGCCAGCAGCCCCGGGACAGCGGCCGGCTACACCTTC
NA	TRBV5-4	TRBD1	TRBJ2-1	CASSLKTGNNNEQFF	TGTGCCAGCAGCTTAAAGACAGGGAACAACAATGAGCAGTTCTTC
NA	TRBV21-1	NA	TRBJ1-1	CASSIRENTEAFF	TGTGCCAGCAGCATAAGAGAGAACACTGAAGCTTTCTTT
many	TRBV6-4	TRBD1	TRBJ2-3	CASSDTAGGADTQYF	TGTGCCAGCAGTGACACGGCAGGGGGCGCAGATACGCAGTATTTT
NA	TRBV4-3	TRBD1	TRBJ1-1	CASSRGDRGAEAFF	TGCGCCAGCAGCCGGGGGGACAGGGGAGCTGAAGCTTTCTTT
NA	TRBV14	TRBD1	TRBJ2-3	CASSHERGHTDTQYF	TGTGCCAGCAGCCATGAGAGGGGGCACACAGATACGCAGTATTTT
NA	TRBV5-8	TRBD1	TRBJ2-7	CASSLTGTGAYEQYF	TGTGCCAGCAGCTTAACCGGGACAGGGGCCTACGAGCAGTACTTC